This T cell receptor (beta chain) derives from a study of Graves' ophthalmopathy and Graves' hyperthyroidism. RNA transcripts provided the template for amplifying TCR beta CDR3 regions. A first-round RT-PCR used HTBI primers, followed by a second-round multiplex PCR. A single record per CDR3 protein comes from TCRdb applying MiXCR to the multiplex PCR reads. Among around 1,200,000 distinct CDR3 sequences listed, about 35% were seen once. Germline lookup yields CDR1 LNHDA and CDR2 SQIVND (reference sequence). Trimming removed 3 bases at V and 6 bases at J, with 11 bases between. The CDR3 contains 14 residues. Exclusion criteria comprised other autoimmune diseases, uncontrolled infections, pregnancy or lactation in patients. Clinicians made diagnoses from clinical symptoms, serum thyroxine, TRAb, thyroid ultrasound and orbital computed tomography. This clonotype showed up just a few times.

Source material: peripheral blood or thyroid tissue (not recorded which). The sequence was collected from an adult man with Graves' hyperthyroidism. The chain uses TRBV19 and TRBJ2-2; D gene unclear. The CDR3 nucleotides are TGTGCCAGTAGTATTTCCCCCCCATCCGGGGAGCTGTTTTTT. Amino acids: CASSISPPSGELFF. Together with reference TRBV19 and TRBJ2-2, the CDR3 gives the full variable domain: DGGITQSPKYLFRKEGQNVTLSCEQNLNHDAMYWYRQDPGQGLRLIYYSQIVNDFQKGDIAEGYSVSREKKESFPLTVTSAQKNPTAFYLCASSISPPSGELFFGEGSRLTVL.